The next 11 T cell receptor beta chains were all read from a single sample in a study of T cells after yellow fever vaccination. TCRdb fed the 5' RACE reads into MiXCR, producing one record per CDR3 protein. The sample holds around 250,000 distinct CDR3 sequences, about 5.2% seen once. This sample comprised CD4+ T cells sorted from PBMCs, obtained on the day of the yellow fever booster vaccination. These receptors originate from a man aged 18-30 years who received the YFV17D yellow fever vaccine.

The CDR3 bases are TGTGCCAGCAGCCCTCTAGCGGGGGGCATACCGGACACCGGGGAGCTGTTTTTT. Its translation: CASSPLAGGIPDTGELFF. The chain joins TRBV3-1 to TRBJ2-2; 11 nucleotides agree with TRBD2. V was pared by 4 bases and J by 3 bases, with 10 bases of the junction left unmatched. Germline CDR1 is LGHDT and CDR2 is YNNKEL (reference sequence). This CDR3 region has 18 residues.

This clonotype was picked up many times. The CDR3 region is CASSQEALGTQYF. CDR3 bases: TGCGCCAGCAGCCAAGAGGCATTAGGGACCCAGTACTTC. The chain carries TRBV4-3 and TRBJ2-5; D unclear. Per germline, CDR1 LGHNA and CDR2 YSLEER. The CDR3 contains 13 residues. Trimming left V 0 bases short and J 7 bases short, with 9 bases between.

This chain uses TRBV11-2 with TRBJ1-2, with no clear D. CDR1 SGHAT and CDR2 FQNNGV come from the germline V gene. V was pared by 3 bases and J by 6 bases, with 8 bases between. There are 12 residues in the CDR3. CDR3 region: CASSLMVDGYTF. The CDR3 DNA reads TGTGCCAGCAGCTTGATGGTGGATGGCTACACCTTC.

This clonotype has ten or more counts. V gene TRBV6-2 or TRBV6-3 combines with J gene TRBJ1-1, with D possibly TRBD1 on 6 matching bases. Deletions cut 1 base from V and 4 bases from J, with 19 bases between. The CDR3 loop spans 17 amino acids. Germline CDR1 is MNHEY and CDR2 is SVGEGT. The CDR3 spells CASSYYRRGGKSTEAFF. The CDR3 region has the DNA TGTGCCAGCAGTTACTACCGGAGAGGGGGAAAGTCCACTGAAGCTTTCTTT.

The chain has TRBV5-1 and TRBJ2-2; D unclear. The CDR3 has 15 amino acids. CDR1 is SGHRS and CDR2 is YFSETQ in the germline V gene. Trimming took 2 bases from V and 0 from J, leaving 8 bases between them. The CDR3 sequence: CASSFDTSNTGELFF. CDR3 bases: TGCGCCAGCAGCTTTGACACCTCGAACACCGGGGAGCTGTTTTTT.

This clonotype was counted ten times or more. The J gene is TRBJ1-1, the V gene TRBV20-1; D gene uncertain. The germline V gene has CDR1 DFQATT and CDR2 SNEGSKA (reference sequence). Trimming left V 0 bases short and J 3 bases short, with 8 bases between. This CDR3 region has 13 residues. The CDR3 reads CSAREYKDTEAFF. In DNA, the CDR3 is TGCAGTGCTAGAGAATACAAGGACACTGAAGCTTTCTTT.

The CDR3 is CASSLVEAYNEQFF. In nucleotides, the CDR3 is TGTGCCAGCAGCTTAGTAGAAGCCTACAATGAGCAGTTCTTC. The chain links TRBV7-9 to TRBJ2-1; D ambiguous. Germline CDR1 is SEHNR and CDR2 is FQNEAQ (reference sequence). V was cut by 1 base and J by 2 bases, with 6 bases left in between. The CDR3 is 14 amino acids.

The chain couples TRBV11-2 to TRBJ1-1, with TRBD1 matching over 10 bases. This CDR3 is 17 amino acids long. CDR1 and CDR2 from the germline V gene are SGHAT and FQNNGV. The V gene end was trimmed by 5 bases and the J gene end by 4 bases; junction bases not matched to a gene: 13. This chain's CDR3 is CASSARDRGIDSTEAFF. The CDR3 region has the DNA TGTGCCAGCAGCGCCCGGGACAGGGGAATTGATAGCACTGAAGCTTTCTTT.

This clonotype turned up a few times. The chain has TRBV27 and TRBJ2-5, with 10 bases that match TRBD2. This CDR3 is built from 17 residues. V shed 3 bases and J 0 bases; nucleotides not matched to a gene: 7. Looked up from germline, CDR1 is MNHEY and CDR2 is SMNVEV (reference sequence). The CDR3 DNA reads as TGTGCCAGCAGTTTCTTACCTAGCGGGGGAAACCAAGAGACCCAGTACTTC. As protein: CASSFLPSGGNQETQYF.

This clonotype was detected only a few times. The CDR3, as DNA: TGCGCCAGCAGCCAAGAAGCGGGGGGTATCACAGATACGCAGTATTTT. Its translation: CASSQEAGGITDTQYF. V usage is TRBV4-1 and J usage is TRBJ2-3; 9 positions agree with TRBD2. V lost 0 bases, J lost 2 bases, and 3 bases stayed unmatched. Germline V lookup: CDR1 MGHRA, CDR2 YSYEKL. The CDR3 is 16 residues long.

This clonotype has only a few counts. The chain joins TRBV5-1 to TRBJ1-1, with 8 bases aligning to TRBD1. Trimming took 4 bases from V and 1 from J; bases not matched to a gene: 6. Germline assignment: CDR1 SGHRS and CDR2 YFSETQ. This CDR3 is 15 amino acids long. The CDR3 DNA follows: TGCGCCAGCAGCGCAGGGACAGGAAAGAACACTGAAGCTTTCTTT. It yields the protein CASSAGTGKNTEAFF.